This T cell receptor (beta chain) was recovered during a study of somatic mutations in cytotoxic T cells in rheumatoid arthritis. Findings of the study overall: CD8+ clonality rose with age in rheumatoid arthritis patients, unlike in healthy controls.

In the source study's methods: Patient-derived CD8+ clones with a size above 1% showed rare matches to published virus-specific TCRB sequences. Method: immunoSEQ multiplex PCR; TCRdb's copy keeps in-frame clones and lacks some. The V and J calls and clone size are taken from that table; D and trimming were inferred from the DNA. The sample has some 17,000 clones; about 80% are singletons. Of note for this clone: Its antigen is unidentified.

Germline CDR1 SGHTA, CDR2 FQGNSA. This CDR3 comprises 16 residues. V lost 5 bases and J lost 2, with 18 bases in between. The receptor was isolated from an adult with rheumatoid arthritis. Input material: CD8+ T cells sorted from blood. The chain employs TRBV7-2 and TRBJ1-2; maybe TRBD1 (6 bases). CDR3 sequence: CASSLLRGAPNYGYTF. Here the CDR3 DNA reads TGTGCCAGCAGCCTATTGAGGGGGGCGCCGAACTATGGCTACACCTTC.